This T cell receptor beta chain was sequenced in a study of human T cells and chemical hapten exposure. The study's findings and limits: Large CDR3 similarity clusters arose significantly more often from expanded TCRs than from controls.

Sample time point: patch test 1, 2 weeks after DPC sensitization. Stated treatment: therapeutic diphenylcyclopropenone sensitization with weekly scalp DPC. Unfractionated whole blood served as the source for total RNA extraction. As regards this clonotype: Its antigen is still unknown.

As the library was built, unique molecular identifiers were attached to individual cDNA molecules. TCRdb independently ran MiXCR on the RACE reads; one entry per CDR3 protein. The sample yields 180,000 or so distinct CDR3 sequences, 20% to 25% seen once. Germline assignment: CDR1 SQVTM and CDR2 ANQGSEA. V trimming: 5 bases; J trimming: 4 bases; junction bases outside the gene matches: 7. This CDR3 spans 15 amino acids. The receptor comes from a woman aged 45-59 years with alopecia areata. Some clones in this sample may be carry-over from other donors' samples. V usage is TRBV29-1 and J usage is TRBJ2-3, with 12 bases fitting TRBD2. Sequences were derived from whole blood, sampled in connection with sensitization to the hapten diphenylcyclopropenone (DPC). The CDR3 sequence: CSVRTSGMLSDTQYF. The CDR3 DNA is TGCAGCGTTCGGACTAGCGGGATGCTCTCAGATACGCAGTATTTT.